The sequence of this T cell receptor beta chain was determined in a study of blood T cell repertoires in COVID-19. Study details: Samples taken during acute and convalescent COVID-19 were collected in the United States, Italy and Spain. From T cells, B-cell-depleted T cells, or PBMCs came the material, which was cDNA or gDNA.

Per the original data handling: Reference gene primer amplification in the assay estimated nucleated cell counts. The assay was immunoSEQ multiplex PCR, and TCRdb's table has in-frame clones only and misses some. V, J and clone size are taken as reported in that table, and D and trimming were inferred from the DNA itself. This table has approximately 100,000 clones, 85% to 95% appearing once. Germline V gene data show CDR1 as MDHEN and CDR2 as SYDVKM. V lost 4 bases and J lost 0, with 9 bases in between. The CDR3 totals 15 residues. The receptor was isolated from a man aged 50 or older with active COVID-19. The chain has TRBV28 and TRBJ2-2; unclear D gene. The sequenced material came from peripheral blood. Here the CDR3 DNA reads TGTGCCAGCAGTTCGTTACAACCGAACACCGGGGAGCTGTTTTTT. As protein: CASSSLQPNTGELFF.